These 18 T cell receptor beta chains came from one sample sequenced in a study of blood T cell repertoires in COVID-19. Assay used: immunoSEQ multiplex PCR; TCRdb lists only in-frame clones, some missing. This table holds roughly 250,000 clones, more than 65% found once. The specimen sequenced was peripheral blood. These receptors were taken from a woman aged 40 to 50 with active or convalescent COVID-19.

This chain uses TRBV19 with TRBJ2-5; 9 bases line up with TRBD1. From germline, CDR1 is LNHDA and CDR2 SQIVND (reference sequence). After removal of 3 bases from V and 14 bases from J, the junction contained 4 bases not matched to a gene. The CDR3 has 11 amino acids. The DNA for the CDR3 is TGTGCCAGTAGTATCCGGGACAGGGTCTACTTC. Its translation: CASSIRDRVYF.

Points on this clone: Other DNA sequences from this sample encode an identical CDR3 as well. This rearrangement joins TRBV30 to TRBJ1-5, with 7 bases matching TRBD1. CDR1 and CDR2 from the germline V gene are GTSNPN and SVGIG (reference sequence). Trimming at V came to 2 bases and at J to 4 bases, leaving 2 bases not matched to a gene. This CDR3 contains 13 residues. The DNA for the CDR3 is TGTGCCTGGAGTCGACAGGGAAATCAGCCCCAGCATTTT. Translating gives CAWSRQGNQPQHF.

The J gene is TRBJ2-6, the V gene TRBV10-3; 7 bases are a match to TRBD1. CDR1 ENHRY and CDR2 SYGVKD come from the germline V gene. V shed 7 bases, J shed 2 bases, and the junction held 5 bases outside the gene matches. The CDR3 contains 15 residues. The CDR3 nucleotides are TGTGCCATCACTGGACAGGAACCTGGGGCCAACGTCCTGACTTTC. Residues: CAITGQEPGANVLTF.

CDR3 in DNA: TGTGCCAGCAGCCAGGGGCCTGGTAGAGGTGGAAACACCATATATTTT. This encodes CASSQGPGRGGNTIYF. This chain connects TRBV4-2 to TRBJ1-3, with a weak D call TRBD1 (5 bases). The CDR3 consists of 16 residues. Deletions cut 3 bases from V and 3 bases from J, with 15 bases between. Germline CDR1 and CDR2: LGHNA and YNFKEQ.

This chain's CDR3 is CASSLRRTGNYEQYF. Here the CDR3 DNA reads TGTGCCAGCAGCTTGCGGCGGACAGGTAACTACGAGCAGTACTTC. This rearrangement joins TRBV5-6 to TRBJ2-7, with TRBD1 matching 7 bases. CDR3 length: 15 amino acids. Germline V gene sequence: CDR1 SGHDT, CDR2 YYEEEE. Trimming took 1 base from V and 3 from J; bases not matched to a gene: 7. Using reference TRBV5-6 and TRBJ2-7 for the parts outside the CDR3, the full variable domain is DAGVTQSPTHLIKTRGQQVTLRCSPKSGHDTVSWYQQALGQGPQFIFQYYEEEERQRGNFPDRFSGHQFPNYSSELNVNALLLGDSALYLCASSLRRTGNYEQYFGPGTRLTVT.

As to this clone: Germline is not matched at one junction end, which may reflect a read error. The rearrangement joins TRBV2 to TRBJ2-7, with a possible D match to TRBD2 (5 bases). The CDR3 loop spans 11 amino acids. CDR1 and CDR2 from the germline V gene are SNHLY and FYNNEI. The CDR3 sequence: CASSVEVTPLF. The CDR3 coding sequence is TGTGCCAGCAGTGTGGAGGTGACACCCCTTTTC.

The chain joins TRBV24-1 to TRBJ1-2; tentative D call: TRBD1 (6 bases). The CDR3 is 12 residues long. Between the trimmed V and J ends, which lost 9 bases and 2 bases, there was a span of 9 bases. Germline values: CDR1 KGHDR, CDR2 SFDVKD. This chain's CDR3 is CATGGGNYGYTF. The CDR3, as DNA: TGTGCCACCGGGGGGGGCAACTATGGCTACACCTTC.

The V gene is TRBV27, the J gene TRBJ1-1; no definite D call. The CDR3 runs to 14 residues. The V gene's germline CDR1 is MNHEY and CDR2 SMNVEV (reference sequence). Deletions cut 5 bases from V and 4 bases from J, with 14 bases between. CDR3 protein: CASSPRRVGTEAFF. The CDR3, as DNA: TGTGCCAGCAGTCCCCGACGGGTGGGCACTGAAGCTTTCTTT.

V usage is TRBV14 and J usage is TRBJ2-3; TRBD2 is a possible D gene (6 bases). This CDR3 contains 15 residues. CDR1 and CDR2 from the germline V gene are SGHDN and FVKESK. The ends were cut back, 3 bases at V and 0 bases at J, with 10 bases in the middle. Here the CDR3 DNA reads TGTGCCAGCAGCCATAGGAGGGCGAGCACAGATACGCAGTATTTT. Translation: CASSHRRASTDTQYF.

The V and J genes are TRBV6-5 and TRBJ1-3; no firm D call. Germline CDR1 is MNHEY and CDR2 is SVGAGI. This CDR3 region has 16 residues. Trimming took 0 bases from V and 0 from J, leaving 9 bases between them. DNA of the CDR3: TGTGCCAGCAGTTACTCAGGACGGGGCTCTGGAAACACCATATATTTT. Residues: CASSYSGRGSGNTIYF.

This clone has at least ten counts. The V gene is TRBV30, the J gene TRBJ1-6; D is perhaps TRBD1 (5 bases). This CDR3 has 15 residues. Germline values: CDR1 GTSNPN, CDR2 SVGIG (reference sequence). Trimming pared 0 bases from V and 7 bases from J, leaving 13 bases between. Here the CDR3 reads CAWSVNGGKNSPLHF. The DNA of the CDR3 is TGTGCCTGGAGTGTAAACGGGGGGAAAAATTCACCCCTCCACTTT.

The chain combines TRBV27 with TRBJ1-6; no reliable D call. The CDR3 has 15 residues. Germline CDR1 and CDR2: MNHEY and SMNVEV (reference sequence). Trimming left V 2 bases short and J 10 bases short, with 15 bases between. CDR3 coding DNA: TGTGCCAGCAGTTTACAGGTCTTCGCCACGTCACCCCTCCACTTT. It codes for CASSLQVFATSPLHF.

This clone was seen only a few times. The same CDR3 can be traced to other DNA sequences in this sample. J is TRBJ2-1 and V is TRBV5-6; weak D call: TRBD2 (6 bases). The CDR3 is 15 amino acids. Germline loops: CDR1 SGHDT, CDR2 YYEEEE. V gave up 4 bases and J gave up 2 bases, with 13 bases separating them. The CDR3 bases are TGTGCCAGCAGCCCCCCGCGGGGAACCTACAATGAGCAGTTCTTC. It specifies CASSPPRGTYNEQFF.

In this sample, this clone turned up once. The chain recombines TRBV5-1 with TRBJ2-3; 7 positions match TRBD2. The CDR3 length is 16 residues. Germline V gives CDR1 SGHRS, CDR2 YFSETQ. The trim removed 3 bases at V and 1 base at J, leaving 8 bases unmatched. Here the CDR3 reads CASSSGLAARTDTQYF. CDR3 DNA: TGCGCCAGCAGCTCCGGTCTAGCGGCGCGCACAGATACGCAGTATTTT.

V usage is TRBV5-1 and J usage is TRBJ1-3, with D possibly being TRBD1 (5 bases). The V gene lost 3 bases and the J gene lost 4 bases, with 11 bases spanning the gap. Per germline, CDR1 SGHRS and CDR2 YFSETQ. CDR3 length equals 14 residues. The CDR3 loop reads CASSWGGIGNTIYF. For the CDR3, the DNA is TGCGCCAGCAGCTGGGGCGGGATAGGAAACACCATATATTTT.

Here the CDR3 reads CASSYSRDTEAFF. The CDR3 nucleotides read TGTGCCAGCAGTTACTCGAGGGACACTGAAGCTTTCTTT. The chain has TRBV6-5 and TRBJ1-1; D remains unclear. With 0 bases removed from V and 3 bases from J, the gap between germline ends came to 5 bases. CDR1 and CDR2 from the germline V gene are MNHEY and SVGAGI. This CDR3 contains 13 residues.

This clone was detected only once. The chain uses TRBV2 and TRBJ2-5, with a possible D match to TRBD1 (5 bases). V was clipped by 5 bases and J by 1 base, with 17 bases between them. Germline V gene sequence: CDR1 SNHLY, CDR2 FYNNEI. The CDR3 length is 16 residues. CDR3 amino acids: CASSTQGPSTQETQYF. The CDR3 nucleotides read TGTGCCAGCAGTACTCAGGGCCCTTCGACCCAAGAGACCCAGTACTTC.

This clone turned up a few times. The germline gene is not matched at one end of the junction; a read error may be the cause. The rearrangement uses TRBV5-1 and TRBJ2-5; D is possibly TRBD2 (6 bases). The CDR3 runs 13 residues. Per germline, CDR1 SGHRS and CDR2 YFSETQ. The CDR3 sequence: CASSLDAGETQYF. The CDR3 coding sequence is TGCGCCAGCAGTTTGGACGCGGGGGAGACCCAGTACTTC.